This T cell receptor beta chain stems from a study of blood T cell repertoires in COVID-19. Study details: Samples of COVID-19 (acute and convalescent) were obtained from the United States, Italy and Spain. Nucleic acid was either cDNA or gDNA, and it came from T cells, B-cell-depleted T cells, or PBMCs.

In the original workflow: Researchers report that nucleated cell counts were estimated from reference gene primer amplification. Produced via immunoSEQ multiplex PCR; TCRdb's table is partial and in-frame only. Clone size and the V and J calls come from that table; the DNA yielded D and trimming. The sample contains fewer than 65,000 clones, around 87% of which appear only once. With V trimmed by 3 bases and J by 2 bases, 3 bases remained unmatched. The CDR3 extends over 14 amino acids. Germline V gene lookup returns CDR1 SGHRS and CDR2 YFSETQ. Source material: peripheral blood. This clonotype originated in a human donor with acute or convalescent COVID-19. The donor label of this sample is uncertain. The genes are TRBV5-1 and TRBJ2-5, with 8 bases fitting TRBD2. CDR3 bases: TGCGCCAGCAGCTCCGGGACTAGTCAAGAGACCCAGTACTTC. It translates to CASSSGTSQETQYF.